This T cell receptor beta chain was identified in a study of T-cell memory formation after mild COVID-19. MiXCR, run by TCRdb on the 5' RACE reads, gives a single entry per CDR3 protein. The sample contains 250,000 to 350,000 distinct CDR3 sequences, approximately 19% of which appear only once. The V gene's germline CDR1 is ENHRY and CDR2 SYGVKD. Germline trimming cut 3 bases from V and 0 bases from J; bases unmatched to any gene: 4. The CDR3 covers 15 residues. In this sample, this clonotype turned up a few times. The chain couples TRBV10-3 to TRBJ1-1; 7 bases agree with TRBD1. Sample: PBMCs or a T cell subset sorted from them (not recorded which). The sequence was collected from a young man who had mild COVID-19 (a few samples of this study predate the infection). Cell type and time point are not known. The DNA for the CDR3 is TGTGCCATCAGTGATCACAGGGGTCTGAACACTGAAGCTTTCTTT. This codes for CAISDHRGLNTEAFF.